These 24 T cell receptor beta chains were all obtained from the same sample, sequenced in a study of T cell responses to AZD1222 COVID-19 vaccine. TCRdb keeps only in-frame clones here, not all; method: immunoSEQ multiplex PCR. In the table there are roughly 100,000 clones, roughly 90% of which are singletons. The sample here was peripheral blood, taken on day 0 of AZD1222 vaccination. The receptors here all came from an adult in good health.

This clone was picked up a small number of times. This chain connects TRBV6-1 to TRBJ1-1; tentatively, D is TRBD1 (6 bases). Germline lookup yields CDR1 MNHNS and CDR2 SASEGT. V was clipped by 1 base and J by 6 bases, with 18 bases between them. The CDR3 extends over 16 amino acids. The CDR3 DNA is TGTGCCAGCAGTGAAGTGGGGCAGGGGTGGATTTCTGAAGCTTTCTTT. Its translation is CASSEVGQGWISEAFF.

This chain links TRBV4-1 with TRBJ2-2, with D unclear. The germline V gene has CDR1 MGHRA and CDR2 YSYEKL. The CDR3 has 18 amino acids. With 6 bases removed from V and 1 base from J, the gap between germline ends came to 21 bases. CDR3: CASRVTTGSPRNTGELFF. Here the CDR3 DNA reads TGCGCCAGCAGAGTTACGACGGGCTCACCTAGGAACACCGGGGAGCTGTTTTTT.

V is TRBV10-1 and J is TRBJ1-1; D gene unclear. The germline CDR1 and CDR2 sequences are WNHNN and SYGVQD (reference sequence). The CDR3 length is 14 residues. Trimming took 0 bases from V and 6 from J, leaving 11 bases between them. CDR3 region: CASSESTRAAEAFF. The CDR3 bases are TGCGCCAGCAGTGAGTCGACACGGGCAGCTGAAGCTTTCTTT.

The rearrangement uses TRBV4-1 and TRBJ1-3; 10 bases are a match to TRBD1. The V segment lost 4 bases and the J segment 4 bases; nucleotides outside the gene matches: 4. The germline CDR1 and CDR2 sequences are MGHRA and YSYEKL. The CDR3 length is 15 residues. CDR3 amino acids: CASSPRQGAGNTIYF. DNA for the CDR3: TGCGCCAGCAGCCCCCGACAGGGGGCAGGAAACACCATATATTTT.

The chain recombines TRBV19 with TRBJ1-3; D remains unclear. Germline lookup yields CDR1 LNHDA and CDR2 SQIVND (reference sequence). Trimming cost V 1 base and J 0 bases, with 7 bases left between them. The CDR3 extends over 15 amino acids. CDR3 residues: CASSIGSDSGNTIYF. The CDR3 DNA is TGTGCCAGTAGTATAGGGTCCGACTCTGGAAACACCATATATTTT.

This chain uses TRBV2 with TRBJ2-3, with D possibly matching TRBD2 (5 bases). V shed 6 bases and J shed 3 bases, with 19 bases lying between them. The CDR3 has 16 amino acids. Germline CDR1 SNHLY, CDR2 FYNNEI. CDR3 loop: CASRFRRYLETDTQYF. The CDR3 nucleotides are TGTGCCAGCAGATTCCGGAGGTATTTGGAAACAGATACGCAGTATTTT.

This chain uses TRBV10-2 with TRBJ1-2; 7 nucleotides line up with TRBD1. Germline CDR1 and CDR2: WSHSY and SAAADI. The CDR3 length is 13 residues. V lost 11 bases and J lost 2; bases outside the gene matches: 8. CDR3 protein: CACRDSQNYGYTF. CDR3 nucleotides: TGCGCCTGCCGGGACAGTCAAAACTATGGCTACACCTTC.

The J gene is TRBJ2-1, the V gene TRBV10-3, with a tentative D call TRBD2 (5 bases). Germline V gene data show CDR1 as ENHRY and CDR2 as SYGVKD. The CDR3 runs 13 residues. V gave up 7 bases and J gave up 6 bases, with 13 bases separating them. DNA for the CDR3: TGTGCCATCATCTCTGACTATGGCAATGAGCAGTTCTTC. Its translation is CAIISDYGNEQFF.

This clone showed up just once. V usage is TRBV5-8 and J usage is TRBJ1-6, with D hard to call. The CDR3 is made up of 14 amino acids. The germline V and J ends were trimmed by 4 bases and 5 bases, with 10 bases remaining between them. The V gene's germline CDR1 is SGHTS and CDR2 YDEGEE. CDR3: CASSAGWDNSPLHF. The CDR3 DNA reads TGTGCCAGCAGCGCAGGCTGGGATAATTCACCCCTCCACTTT.

This chain connects TRBV18 to TRBJ2-7; TRBD1 matches 10 bases. This CDR3 comprises 15 residues. Germline V CDR1 and CDR2: KGHSH, LQKENI. V lost 2 bases to trimming and J lost 4 bases; unmatched junction nucleotides: 5. CDR3 DNA sequence: TGTGCCAGCTCACCAGGGGACAGGGGTAGGTACGAGCAGTACTTC. Amino acids: CASSPGDRGRYEQYF.

This clone showed up just once. The conserved closing phenylalanine or tryptophan is absent in this CDR3, likely reflecting a read error. This rearrangement joins TRBV7-2 to TRBJ1-6, with 7 positions matching TRBD1. The ends lost 5 bases at V and 0 bases at J; junction bases unmatched: 4. Per the germline V gene, CDR1 is SGHTA and CDR2 is FQGNSA. The CDR3 spans 16 residues. The CDR3 loop is CASSKQGSSYNSPLHL. As DNA, the CDR3 is TGTGCCAGCAGCAAACAGGGGAGCTCCTATAATTCACCCCTCCACCTT.

This sequence joins TRBV19 and TRBJ1-3; no clear D. V shed 1 base and J shed 2 bases, with 9 bases lying between them. CDR1 and CDR2 (germline): LNHDA, SQIVND (reference sequence). This CDR3 contains 15 residues. The CDR3 reads CASSIGGTTGNTIYF. In DNA, the CDR3 is TGTGCCAGTAGTATAGGAGGCACGACTGGAAACACCATATATTTT.

The V call is TRBV27, the J call TRBJ1-5; D possibly corresponds to TRBD1 (6 bases). CDR1 MNHEY and CDR2 SMNVEV come from the germline V gene (reference sequence). V was cut by 2 bases and J by 5 bases, with 10 bases left in between. The CDR3 consists of 14 residues. CDR3 amino acids: CASSLQGPDQPQHF. The CDR3 nucleotides read TGTGCCAGCAGTTTACAGGGGCCCGATCAGCCCCAGCATTTT.

The chain links TRBV11-2 to TRBJ2-7, with 7 bases fitting TRBD1. J was trimmed by 7 bases and V by 7 bases; bases with no gene match: 10. Germline V gives CDR1 SGHAT, CDR2 FQNNGV. The CDR3 sequence is 13 residues long. CDR3 sequence reads: CASNQGQSWEQYF. The CDR3 DNA follows: TGTGCCAGCAACCAGGGACAGTCATGGGAGCAGTACTTC.

The V gene is TRBV29-1, the J gene TRBJ1-2; 7 bases match TRBD1. Germline V gene data show CDR1 as SQVTM and CDR2 as ANQGSEA. J gave up 4 bases and V 4 bases, and 18 bases lay outside the gene matches. The CDR3 extends over 17 amino acids. CDR3 residues: CSVVGGAGAKGAYGYTF. The CDR3 bases are TGCAGCGTTGTAGGGGGCGCCGGGGCCAAGGGGGCCTATGGCTACACCTTC. The full variable domain, with the rest looked up from reference TRBV29-1 and TRBJ1-2, is SAVISQKPSRDICQRGTSLTIQCQVDSQVTMMFWYRQQPGQSLTLIATANQGSEATYESGFVIDKFPISRPNLTFSTLTVSNMSPEDSSIYLCSVVGGAGAKGAYGYTFGSGTRLTVV.

V is TRBV27 and J is TRBJ1-1, with 8 bases that match TRBD1. V dropped 5 bases and J dropped 8; count of bases not matched to a gene: 7. The CDR3 covers 13 residues. Germline-derived CDR1 and CDR2 are MNHEY and SMNVEV (reference sequence). The chain's CDR3 is CASSRDRGREAFF. In DNA form, the CDR3 reads TGTGCCAGCAGTAGAGACAGGGGAAGGGAAGCTTTCTTT.

The rearrangement uses TRBV30 and TRBJ1-4; 8 nucleotides align to TRBD1. Unmatched junction bases numbered 5, after V lost 3 bases and J lost 8 bases. CDR3 length: 13 amino acids. In germline, CDR1 is GTSNPN, CDR2 SVGIG (reference sequence). As DNA, the CDR3 is TGTGCCTGGAGGCAACGGACAGGGGAAAAACTGTTTTTT. Translating gives CAWRQRTGEKLFF.

The chain's CDR3 is CAISVTGRWGNTIYF. The CDR3 coding sequence is TGTGCCATCAGCGTTACAGGGAGATGGGGAAACACCATATATTTT. The chain recombines TRBV10-3 with TRBJ1-3; a possible D gene is TRBD1 (6 bases). V lost 6 bases to trimming and J lost 4 bases, with 16 bases between them. CDR1 is ENHRY, CDR2 SYGVKD, per germline. The CDR3 extends over 15 amino acids.

About this clone: Given the absence of the conserved phenylalanine or tryptophan at the CDR3 end, a read error is likely. The chain has TRBV11-2 and TRBJ1-6; D unresolved. Germline V CDR1 and CDR2: SGHAT, FQNNGV. The CDR3 is 13 residues long. The V end was cut by 0 bases, the J end by 6 bases, with 3 bases between. In DNA form, the CDR3 reads TGTGCCAGCAGCTTAGAACCTAATTCACCCCTCCACCTT. Translation: CASSLEPNSPLHL.

The chain carries TRBV19 and TRBJ1-5, with D possibly matching TRBD1 (5 bases). Germline assignment: CDR1 LNHDA and CDR2 SQIVND (reference sequence). The V end lost 5 bases, the J end lost 6 bases, and 11 bases lay between the germline ends. The CDR3 is made up of 13 amino acids. CDR3 DNA sequence: TGTGCCAGTAGTGGGACCCCCTTTCAGCCCCAGCATTTT. The encoded protein is CASSGTPFQPQHF.

The chain combines TRBV7-5 with TRBJ2-2; the table's D call TRBD2 went unverified against the DNA. TRBV7-5 is annotated as a pseudogene. The CDR3 has 15 residues. CDR3 in DNA: TGTGCCAGAAGCCTTGGGACTTCGAACACCGGGGAGCTGTTTTTT. Translation gives CARSLGTSNTGELFF.

This sequence joins TRBV27 and TRBJ1-5; unclear D gene. This CDR3 has 12 amino acids. CDR1 and CDR2 from the germline V gene are MNHEY and SMNVEV (reference sequence). With 6 bases removed from V and 4 bases from J, the gap between germline ends came to 7 bases. This CDR3 is CASRTANQPQHF. In DNA form, the CDR3 reads TGTGCCAGCAGGACCGCGAATCAGCCCCAGCATTTT.

The rearrangement joins TRBV30 to TRBJ1-5; D unresolved. Germline lookup yields CDR1 GTSNPN and CDR2 SVGIG (reference sequence). The CDR3 covers 15 residues. V was shortened by 3 bases and J by 5 bases, with 17 bases between the two germline ends. The CDR3 DNA sequence: TGTGCCTGGAGGCCAGCAGGAAAACTGCATCAGCCCCAGCATTTT. Residues: CAWRPAGKLHQPQHF.

V usage is TRBV4-1 and J usage is TRBJ1-5; TRBD1 aligns across 7 bases. Germline V gene data show CDR1 as MGHRA and CDR2 as YSYEKL. Trimming at V came to 2 bases and at J to 5 bases, leaving 6 bases not matched to a gene. CDR3 size: 15 residues. The DNA of the CDR3 is TGCGCCAGCAGCCAACATCACAGGGGAGATCAGCCCCAGCATTTT. Translation gives CASSQHHRGDQPQHF.